The 19 T cell receptor beta chains below come from one sample, sequenced in a study of blood T cell repertoires in COVID-19. Data came from immunoSEQ multiplex PCR; TCRdb stores just in-frame clones and leaves some out. Of about 430,000 clones in the sample, about 88% were seen once. Material: PBMCs or T cells enriched from blood (not recorded which). These receptors came from a woman aged 18 to 35 who had been exposed to COVID-19.

V and J are TRBV6-5 and TRBJ1-6; D ambiguous. The CDR3 loop spans 14 amino acids. Germline V gives CDR1 MNHEY, CDR2 SVGAGI. V was clipped by 4 bases and J by 3 bases, with 7 bases between them. The CDR3 DNA reads TGTGCCAGCAGTTTGTCAGACTATAATTCACCCCTCCACTTT. It yields the protein CASSLSDYNSPLHF.

This rearrangement joins TRBV11-2 to TRBJ2-7, with D maybe TRBD1 (6 bases). This CDR3 is built from 13 residues. Per the germline V gene, CDR1 is SGHAT and CDR2 is FQNNGV. Trimming took off 5 bases at V and 4 bases at J, with 12 bases between the two ends. CDR3 amino acids: CASSAGQIYEQYF. For the CDR3, the DNA is TGTGCCAGCAGCGCCGGACAGATATACGAGCAGTACTTC.

The chain combines TRBV12-3 or TRBV12-4 with TRBJ2-7, with 7 bases aligning to TRBD1. This CDR3 has 13 residues. Germline trimming cut 7 bases from V and 2 bases from J; bases unmatched to any gene: 5. CDR3 protein: CASIRTGAYEQYF. The CDR3 DNA sequence: TGTGCCAGCATTAGGACAGGAGCCTACGAGCAGTACTTC.

As to this clone: In this CDR3 the conserved last residue, phenylalanine or tryptophan, is missing, so a read error is likely. Because the CDR3's place on the DNA is in doubt, the DNA is left out and the CDR3 is given as listed by TCRdb. This rearrangement joins TRBV5-4 to TRBJ1-4. 12 amino acids form the CDR3, both terminal residues included. The germline gives CDR1 SGHNT, CDR2 YYREEE (reference sequence). The CDR3 loop is CASSLGGGNAEY.

The chain combines TRBV28 with TRBJ1-5; D remains unclear. The CDR3 sequence is 14 residues long. CDR1 is MDHEN, CDR2 SYDVKM, per germline. With 6 bases removed from V and 2 bases from J, the gap between germline ends came to 11 bases. The CDR3 here is CASRLSGGNQPQHF. In nucleotides, the CDR3 is TGTGCCAGCAGATTAAGCGGCGGCAATCAGCCCCAGCATTTT.

This chain uses TRBV7-9 with TRBJ1-2; 10 positions match TRBD1. The germline V gene encodes CDR1 SEHNR and CDR2 FQNEAQ (reference sequence). Trimming at V came to 2 bases and at J to 7 bases, leaving 10 bases not matched to a gene. This CDR3 is 16 amino acids long. The chain's CDR3 is CASSLQDRGSYSGYTF. In DNA, the CDR3 is TGTGCCAGCAGCTTACAGGACAGGGGGTCGTATAGTGGCTACACCTTC.

This chain links TRBV28 with TRBJ1-1; D ambiguous. Germline V CDR1 and CDR2: MDHEN, SYDVKM. This CDR3 contains 14 residues. V lost 5 bases and J 1 base, leaving 11 bases between the germline ends. The CDR3: CASSDLYGNTEAFF. In DNA form, the CDR3 reads TGTGCCAGCAGTGATCTATACGGGAACACTGAAGCTTTCTTT.

This clone was recorded once. The chain uses TRBV6-2 or TRBV6-3 and TRBJ2-7; 11 bases map to TRBD1. Unmatched junction bases numbered 9, after V lost 6 bases and J lost 5 bases. Per germline, CDR1 MNHEY and CDR2 SVGEGT. This CDR3 region has 15 residues. CDR3 protein: CASSRLWTGGDEQYF. The CDR3 nucleotides read TGTGCCAGCAGCAGACTCTGGACAGGGGGCGACGAGCAGTACTTC.

This chain connects TRBV3-1 (or the pseudogene TRBV3-2) to TRBJ1-2, with D maybe TRBD1 (6 bases). The CDR3 is made up of 17 amino acids. The germline CDR1 and CDR2 sequences are LGHDT and YNNKEL (reference sequence). V lost 1 base and J 1 base, leaving 16 bases between the germline ends. CDR3 DNA: TGTGCCAGCAGCCAAGGGGTTCAGGGGCGAAATAACTATGGCTACACCTTC. This translates into CASSQGVQGRNNYGYTF.

The chain joins TRBV3-1 (or the pseudogene TRBV3-2) to TRBJ2-2, with D possibly being TRBD2 (5 bases). CDR3 length: 15 residues. From germline, CDR1 is LGHDT and CDR2 YNNKEL (reference sequence). The ends were cut back, 4 bases at V and 6 bases at J, with 15 bases in the middle. The DNA of the CDR3 is TGTGCCAGCAGCCTGAACCAACTAGGTGCCGGGGAGCTGTTTTTT. This gives the protein CASSLNQLGAGELFF.

V is TRBV19 and J is TRBJ2-5, with D hard to call. The germline V gene has CDR1 LNHDA and CDR2 SQIVND (reference sequence). This CDR3 contains 14 residues. V lost 6 bases, J lost 0 bases, and 11 bases lay in between. CDR3 sequence: CASRPDTNQETQYF. The CDR3 bases are TGTGCCAGTAGACCCGACACAAACCAAGAGACCCAGTACTTC. Looking up the rest from reference TRBV19 and TRBJ2-5 gives the full variable domain: DGGITQSPKYLFRKEGQNVTLSCEQNLNHDAMYWYRQDPGQGLRLIYYSQIVNDFQKGDIAEGYSVSREKKESFPLTVTSAQKNPTAFYLCASRPDTNQETQYFGPGTRLLVL.

The chain uses TRBV30 and TRBJ2-3; 9 bases are a match to TRBD2. J was trimmed by 1 base and V by 5 bases; bases with no gene match: 10. The CDR3 is 16 amino acids. Germline lookup yields CDR1 GTSNPN and CDR2 SVGIG (reference sequence). CDR3 amino acids: CAWEPAGGRGTDTQYF. CDR3 coding DNA: TGTGCCTGGGAACCCGCGGGGGGGAGGGGCACAGATACGCAGTATTTT.

The V and J genes are TRBV13 and TRBJ1-6; a possible D gene is TRBD1 (6 bases). V lost 5 bases and J 10 bases, leaving 18 bases between the germline ends. Germline CDR1 and CDR2: PRHDT and FYEKMQ (reference sequence). This CDR3 is 15 amino acids long. The CDR3 DNA reads TGTGCCAGCAGCGTCTCGGGACATTCGGGATCACCCCTCCACTTT. Its protein product is CASSVSGHSGSPLHF.

This sequence joins TRBV11-3 and TRBJ2-1; D not certain. This CDR3 comprises 14 residues. Trimming took off 5 bases at V and 6 bases at J, with 14 bases between the two ends. Germline assignment: CDR1 SGHNT and CDR2 YENEEA. The CDR3 region is CASSPRSLLNEQFF. Written as DNA, the CDR3 is TGTGCCAGCAGCCCCCGGAGCCTCCTCAATGAGCAGTTCTTC.

This clone was seen more than once but under ten times. The gene calls are TRBV3-1 (or the pseudogene TRBV3-2) and TRBJ1-4; 8 positions match TRBD1. Germline CDR1 and CDR2: LGHDT and YNNKEL (reference sequence). CDR3 length: 16 residues. Germline trimming cut 2 bases from V and 4 bases from J; bases unmatched to any gene: 6. The CDR3 DNA reads as TGTGCCAGCAGCCAACGACAGGGGCTTAGTAATGAAAAACTGTTTTTT. Protein sequence: CASSQRQGLSNEKLFF.

The rearrangement links TRBV6-2 or TRBV6-3 to TRBJ1-1; weak D call: TRBD1 (5 bases). This CDR3 comprises 13 residues. Trimming cost V 2 bases and J 4 bases, with 8 bases left between them. The germline V gene encodes CDR1 MNHEY and CDR2 SVGEGT. CDR3: CASSYSQGTEAFF. CDR3 DNA sequence: TGTGCCAGCAGTTACAGTCAGGGCACTGAAGCTTTCTTT.

The CDR3 protein is CASSQMGQGASEAFF. The CDR3 coding sequence is TGCGCCAGCAGCCAAATGGGACAGGGGGCCTCTGAAGCTTTCTTT. The chain links TRBV4-3 to TRBJ1-1; 12 positions match TRBD1. Germline-derived CDR1 and CDR2 are LGHNA and YSLEER. The CDR3 has 15 residues. J was trimmed by 6 bases and V by 2 bases; bases with no gene match: 4.

This clone was seen just once. The chain has TRBV4-2 and TRBJ2-1, with TRBD2 matching over 9 bases. Germline V gene sequence: CDR1 LGHNA, CDR2 YNFKEQ. The junction had 12 bases not matched to a gene; V was cut back by 7 bases and J by 8 bases. This CDR3 is 15 amino acids long. CDR3 nucleotides: TGTGCCAGCAACGCGGTCGGGGCGGGAGGGGATGAGCAGTTCTTC. Protein product: CASNAVGAGGDEQFF.

V gene TRBV9 combines with J gene TRBJ2-7; D gene unclear. The germline V gene has CDR1 SGDLS and CDR2 YYNGEE. Trimming took off 4 bases at V and 4 bases at J, with 15 bases between the two ends. The CDR3 length is 14 residues. CDR3 nucleotide sequence: TGTGCCAGCAGCCTAACTAACCTCTTTTACGAGCAGTACTTC. Translation: CASSLTNLFYEQYF.